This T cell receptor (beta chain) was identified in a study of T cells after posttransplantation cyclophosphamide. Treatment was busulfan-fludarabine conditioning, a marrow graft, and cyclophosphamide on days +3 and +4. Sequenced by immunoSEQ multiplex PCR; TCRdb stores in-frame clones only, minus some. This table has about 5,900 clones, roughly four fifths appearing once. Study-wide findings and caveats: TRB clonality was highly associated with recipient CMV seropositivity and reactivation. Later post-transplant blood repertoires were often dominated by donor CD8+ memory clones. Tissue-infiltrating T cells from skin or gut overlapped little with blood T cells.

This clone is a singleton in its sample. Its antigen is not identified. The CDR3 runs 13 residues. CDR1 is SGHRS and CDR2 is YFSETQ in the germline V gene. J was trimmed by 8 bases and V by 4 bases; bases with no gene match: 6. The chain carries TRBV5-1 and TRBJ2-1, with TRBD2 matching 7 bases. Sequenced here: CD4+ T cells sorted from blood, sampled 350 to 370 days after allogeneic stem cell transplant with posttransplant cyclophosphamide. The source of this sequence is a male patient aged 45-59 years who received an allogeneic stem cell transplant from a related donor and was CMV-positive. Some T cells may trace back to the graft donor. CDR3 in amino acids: CASSKTSSDEQFF. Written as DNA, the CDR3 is TGCGCCAGCAGCAAGACTAGCTCGGATGAGCAGTTCTTC.